This T cell receptor beta chain was sequenced in a study of T cell responses to AZD1222 COVID-19 vaccine listed by TCRdb under 2021. For context, the study as a whole: TCR sequencing was performed for more than 230 trial participants, of whom about 210 were given two doses of AZD1222 and around 25 were given two doses of MenACWY control vaccine. Enrollment into the trials was organized by age into subgroups of 18-55, 56-69 and 70-plus years, and those subgroups contained roughly 150, 30 and 60 TCR-sequenced participants, respectively.

The CDR3 regions of human TCRbeta chains were analyzed by immunosequencing. On the study's bioinformatics: TCRs in the repertoires were matched against a reference library of SARS-CoV-2-specific TCRs that had been generated with the MIRA antigen-specificity platform. Breadth was defined as the fraction of unique TCRs that were SARS-CoV-2-associated. Depth was defined as the fraction of total T cells that were SARS-CoV-2-associated. Using the MIRA data, each spike-specific TCR was mapped to the spike region that the TCR reacts to and placed in a CD4 or CD8 class. Log10-transformed breadth and depth values were compared by one-way ANOVA with Sidak's multiple comparisons tests. TCRdb re-hosts the immuneACCESS table, in-frame sequences only. Its copies lack some clones; in the studies checked, an unresolved V gene accounts for under half of them, and the cause for the rest is not known. V, J and clone size derive from that table, while D and trimming were established from the DNA sequence. In this sample the table shows about 180,000 clones, 90% to 95% of which occur a single time. The top ten clones comprise 1.6% of the sample.

The sample's time point label, in plain terms: about 28 days (+/-7) after the second vaccine dose. AZD1222 recipients given second doses at about 4 weeks or at about 12 weeks were pooled, since spike-specific TCR depth and breadth were not found to differ between the two schedules. Samples from vaccinated people were obtained from the UK trials COV001 and COV002, which included a single-blind randomized controlled phase 2/3 trial of AZD1222 (ChAdOx1 nCoV-19) in healthy adults. For TCRbeta chain sequencing, PBMC samples were collected from trial participants at day 0 and at day 28 after the second dose. Concerning this clone: Its antigen target is currently unknown. The record has no base qualities; no much larger clone is one base away.

Summary of the overall study and its limitations: Reportedly, close to half of the unique spike-specific TCRs recognized epitopes lying outside the regions that are mutated in the B.1.351 and B.1.1.7 variants. Most participants were white British and females outnumbered males, and the authors suggested that clonal diversity may have been underestimated. Conclusions about previously exposed vaccinees are limited, since just five or six AZD1222 recipients were seropositive for SARS-CoV-2 at baseline. Because no day 14 peak-response samples were available, repertoires were characterized only after the peak T cell response. After two AZD1222 doses, both the breadth and the depth of spike-specific TCRs were significantly higher than at day 0 and than in MenACWY recipients. The 56-69-year group was small, and its depth increase did not reach significance, likely because of low power. Vaccine-associated CD4 TCRs spanned the whole spike protein, with dominant responses in regions 160-218 and 743-854.

Looking up the germline V gene yields CDR1 KGHSH and CDR2 LQKENI. V is pared back by 6 bases and J by 1 base, with 15 bases lying between the germline termini. Spanning cysteine to phenylalanine, the CDR3 consists of 15 amino acids. Kept here is only the CDR3 DNA, which spans 45 bases and is read in frame from base 1. Recombination connected TRBV18 to TRBJ1-1, with TRBD1 perhaps the D gene, on 6 matching bases. The clonotype was recovered from an adult who received the AZD1222 COVID-19 vaccine. The input for sequencing was peripheral blood, taken 28 days after the second AZD1222 dose. In nucleotide form, the sequence is TGTGCCAGCTCCGCGTATGAGGGGGGGAACACTGAAGCTTTCTTT. Translated, this gives CASSAYEGGNTEAFF. The full variable domain, with segments outside the CDR3 supplied by the reference TRBV18 and TRBJ1-1 proteins, appears as NAGVMQNPRHLVRRRGQEARLRCSPMKGHSHVYWYRQLPEEGLKFMVYLQKENIIDESGMPKERFSAEFPKEGPSILRIQQVVRGDSAAYFCASSAYEGGNTEAFFGQGTRLTVV.